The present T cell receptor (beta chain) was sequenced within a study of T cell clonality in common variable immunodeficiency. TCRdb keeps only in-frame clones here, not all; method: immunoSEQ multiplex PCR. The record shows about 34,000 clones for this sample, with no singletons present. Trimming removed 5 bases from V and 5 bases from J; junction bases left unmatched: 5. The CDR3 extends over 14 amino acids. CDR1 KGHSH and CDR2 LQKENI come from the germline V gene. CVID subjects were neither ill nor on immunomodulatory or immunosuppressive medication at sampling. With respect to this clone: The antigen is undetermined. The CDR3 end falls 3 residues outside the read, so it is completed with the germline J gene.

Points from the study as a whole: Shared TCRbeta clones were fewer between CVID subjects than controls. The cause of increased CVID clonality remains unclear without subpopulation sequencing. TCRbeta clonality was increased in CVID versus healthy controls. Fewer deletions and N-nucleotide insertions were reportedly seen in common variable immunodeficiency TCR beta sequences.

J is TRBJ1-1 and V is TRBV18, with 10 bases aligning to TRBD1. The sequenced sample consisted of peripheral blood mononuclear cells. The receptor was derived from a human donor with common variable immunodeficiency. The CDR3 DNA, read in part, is TGTGCCAGCTCAACGGGACAGGGGAGGACTGAA. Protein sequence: CASSTGQGRTE. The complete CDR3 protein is CASSTGQGRTEAFF. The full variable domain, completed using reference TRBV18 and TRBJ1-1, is NAGVMQNPRHLVRRRGQEARLRCSPMKGHSHVYWYRQLPEEGLKFMVYLQKENIIDESGMPKERFSAEFPKEGPSILRIQQVVRGDSAAYFCASSTGQGRTEAFFGQGTRLTVV.